This section outlines one T cell receptor (beta chain) sequence together with its context. This clonotype was observed once. There is no known antigen for this receptor. The record has no base qualities; no much larger clone is one base away. A read on its own is weak evidence. The germline V gene sets CDR1 to SQVTM and CDR2 to ANQGSEA. V lost 3 bases and J lost 2 bases; the stretch between them is 11 bases long. The CDR3 numbers 14 residues from cysteine through phenylalanine. Only the CDR3 DNA stays, 42 bases, in frame from base 1. The entry originates in a study of CD8+CD57+ T cells in acquired aplastic anemia (dated by TCRdb to the late 2010s). About the full investigation: Extracted DNA from sorted CD4+ and CD8+ cells averaged around 3.3 ug, ranging from roughly 0.17 to 30 ug. A CD8+CD57+ expansion meant a frequency higher than the mean frequency seen in healthy subjects. Results and caveats for the whole study, not just this receptor: Between patients and healthy controls, no significant difference in CD8+ Simpson's diversity was found (P=0.060). Around 31 CD8+ CDR3 sequences were shared between patients and controls but appeared highly expressed in patients and within their immunodominant clones.

The patients picked for sequencing were ones in whom flow cytometry had shown an expansion of CD8+CD57+ cells. Every patient had severe acquired aplastic anemia, diagnosed using the International Study of Aplastic Anemia and Agranulocytosis and Camitta criteria. No therapy had been received by the patients at the time of blood sampling. In this study, sorted CD4+ and CD8+ T cells from the blood of healthy subjects and of severe aplastic anemia patients had their TCR repertoires deep-sequenced. Patients were enrolled in the USA under clinicaltrials.gov protocols 00001620, 01623167, 00001397, 00071045, 00081523 and 00961064. Ficoll-Paque density gradient centrifugation was used to isolate peripheral blood mononuclear cells. CD4+ and CD8+ T cells were sorted by FACS or magnetic beads before DNA extraction. Genomic DNA was used as template for profiling of TCR beta VDJ combinations and CDR3 sequences. An Illumina HiSeq 2000 was the platform used for TCR repertoire sequencing. As for the original processing: TRBV/TRBJ rearrangement plots, CDR3 size and DJ length profiles, and Simpson's diversity index were used to assess repertoires. Whichever DNA sequence was most abundant in the deep sequencing data was defined as the immunodominant clone. CDR3 amino acid sequences were checked for sharing between subjects and were compared against published repertoires and the VDJdb database. The public reads were run again by TCRdb, first through fastp at Q25 and then through MiXCR, and only productive beta chains were kept. Rows with one shared CDR3 protein collapse into an entry with the most common genes and DNA. TCRdb's processing, not the authors' own work, is the source of the V and J calls. For this sample the table gives roughly 200,000 distinct CDR3 sequences, of which around 60% were detected only once. More than 40% of the sample lies in the top ten.

Here the chain combines TRBV29-1 and TRBJ2-1; TRBD2 could be the D gene, as 5 bases match. Sequenced material: sorted CD4+, CD8+, or CD8+CD57+ T cells (not recorded which) from PBMCs. The TCR sequence derives from a human donor with aplastic anemia. The CDR3 loop reads CSVDSGLTYNEQFF. In nucleotide form, the sequence is TGCAGCGTTGACTCCGGACTGACCTACAATGAGCAGTTCTTC.